A selection of T cell receptor beta chains follows, all from one sample in a study of OX40 agonist ivuxolimab in advanced cancers. Profiling relied on immunoSEQ multiplex PCR, and the TCRdb table lists in-frame clones only, not all of them. This sample carries roughly 79,000 clones, around 92% of them seen once, and the ten largest clones take 0.5% to 0.6%. The sequenced sample was CD4+ or CD8+ T cells sorted from blood, obtained in a trial of the OX40 agonist ivuxolimab. The receptors stem from an adult with an advanced solid tumor such as melanoma, head and neck, liver or kidney cancer. Both conserved end residues are part of each CDR3. Fields, in order: clone size, V gene, J gene, CDR3 protein. Not all rows give a size; the values are once, few, many and, for expanded clones, a class.

clone size: .; V gene: TRBV5-4; J gene: TRBJ1-4; CDR3 protein: CASSSGGAGANEKLFF
clone size: few; V gene: TRBV5-1; J gene: TRBJ2-1; CDR3 protein: CASSRSGGDHEQFF
clone size: .; V gene: TRBV30; J gene: TRBJ2-5; CDR3 protein: CAWRPPWGGAGETQYF
clone size: .; V gene: TRBV7-2; J gene: TRBJ1-2; CDR3 protein: CASSLELSQGRDYGYTF
clone size: once; V gene: TRBV4-2; J gene: TRBJ2-3; CDR3 protein: CASSQVFEVSKNTQYF
clone size: .; V gene: TRBV5-6; J gene: TRBJ2-7; CDR3 protein: CASSWDVNYEQYF
clone size: .; V gene: TRBV2; J gene: TRBJ2-2; CDR3 protein: CASKGTGNTGELFF
clone size: .; V gene: TRBV6-9; J gene: TRBJ2-1; CDR3 protein: CASSLRIAGGYNEQFF
clone size: .; V gene: TRBV25-1; J gene: TRBJ1-2; CDR3 protein: CARMINYGYTF
clone size: .; V gene: TRBV5-1; J gene: TRBJ1-4; CDR3 protein: CASSLVQISTNEKLFF
clone size: .; V gene: TRBV14; J gene: TRBJ1-1; CDR3 protein: CASSQVGAQGGAFF
clone size: few; V gene: TRBV10-3; J gene: TRBJ2-5; CDR3 protein: CAISEPGLAGGPEETQYF
clone size: .; V gene: TRBV19; J gene: TRBJ1-4; CDR3 protein: CASRESAYEKLFF
clone size: .; V gene: TRBV6-1; J gene: TRBJ2-2; CDR3 protein: CASGGIALNTGELFF
clone size: .; V gene: TRBV7-2; J gene: TRBJ2-2; CDR3 protein: CASYLWAPGELFF
clone size: few; V gene: TRBV4-1; J gene: TRBJ2-7; CDR3 protein: CASSRLLAGDEQYF
clone size: .; V gene: TRBV27; J gene: TRBJ1-5; CDR3 protein: CAEGAKYQPQHF
clone size: once; V gene: TRBV11-2; J gene: TRBJ2-7; CDR3 protein: CASSLGSQLGEQYF
clone size: once; V gene: TRBV20-1; J gene: TRBJ2-5; CDR3 protein: CSAVVGETQYF
clone size: once; V gene: TRBV12-5; J gene: TRBJ2-5; CDR3 protein: CASGLGPSSVQYF
clone size: .; V gene: TRBV7-8; J gene: TRBJ1-2; CDR3 protein: CASSLGVGRGSYGYTF
clone size: .; V gene: TRBV6-6; J gene: TRBJ2-5; CDR3 protein: CASSPDLVQETQYF
clone size: .; V gene: TRBV7-2; J gene: TRBJ2-3; CDR3 protein: CASSLSGTRTDTQYF
clone size: once; V gene: TRBV6-1; J gene: TRBJ2-5; CDR3 protein: CASSELASVETQYF
clone size: .; V gene: TRBV14; J gene: TRBJ2-7; CDR3 protein: CASSLFSGTGAEQYF
clone size: .; V gene: TRBV5-1; J gene: TRBJ2-3; CDR3 protein: CASSASAVVGPDTQYF
clone size: .; V gene: TRBV5-1; J gene: TRBJ1-6; CDR3 protein: CASSPDYNSPLHF
clone size: .; V gene: TRBV5-4; J gene: TRBJ2-1; CDR3 protein: CASSTGQGVFYGEQFF
clone size: .; V gene: TRBV21-1; J gene: TRBJ2-7; CDR3 protein: CASSPFFGQPGINEQYF
clone size: .; V gene: TRBV10-3; J gene: TRBJ1-4; CDR3 protein: CAISESGRQDNEKLFF
clone size: .; V gene: TRBV11-3; J gene: TRBJ2-1; CDR3 protein: CASSPPGTESYNEQFF
clone size: .; V gene: TRBV7-2; J gene: TRBJ1-3; CDR3 protein: CASSPYVGANGNTIYF
clone size: .; V gene: TRBV28; J gene: TRBJ1-5; CDR3 protein: CASILRSNQPQHF
clone size: .; V gene: TRBV18; J gene: TRBJ2-3; CDR3 protein: CASSPLAGATDTQYF
clone size: .; V gene: TRBV19; J gene: TRBJ2-3; CDR3 protein: CASSPRLDGTDTQYF
clone size: few; V gene: TRBV7-6; J gene: TRBJ2-1; CDR3 protein: CASIERTGYYNEQFF
clone size: .; V gene: TRBV5-1; J gene: TRBJ2-3; CDR3 protein: CASSLGEATDTQYF
clone size: .; V gene: TRBV5-4; J gene: TRBJ2-7; CDR3 protein: CASSLAPGSGRAYEQYF
clone size: once; V gene: TRBV30; J gene: TRBJ2-1; CDR3 protein: CAWASGVVDEQFF
clone size: .; V gene: TRBV5-1; J gene: TRBJ2-1; CDR3 protein: CASSLVAGFMDEQFF
clone size: .; V gene: TRBV6-6; J gene: TRBJ2-7; CDR3 protein: CASSYPATAGVNEQYF
clone size: .; V gene: TRBV4-1; J gene: TRBJ1-4; CDR3 protein: CASSQETEKLFF
clone size: .; V gene: TRBV11-2; J gene: TRBJ2-1; CDR3 protein: CASSALGLYNEQFF